This T cell receptor beta chain was sequenced during a study of T cells after yellow fever vaccination. General study findings and limits: A weaker but faster secondary response was observed, peaking on day 5 versus 15.

The CDR3 covers 15 residues. Between the trimmed V and J ends, which lost 1 base and 5 bases, there was a span of 14 bases. Germline values: CDR1 SGHDN, CDR2 FVKESK. TCRdb re-analysed the 5' RACE reads in MiXCR, keeping a single row per CDR3 protein. The repertoire holds more than 95,000 distinct CDR3 sequences, with over 8% as singletons. About this clonotype itself: Its antigen is unidentified.

Sequenced here: CD8+ T cells sorted from PBMCs, sampled on the day of the yellow fever booster vaccination. V usage is TRBV14 and J usage is TRBJ2-5; D may be TRBD1 or TRBD2 (5 bases each). The sequence was collected from a man aged 18 to 30 who received the YFV17D yellow fever vaccine. The CDR3 DNA reads TGTGCCAGCAGCCAAGTCCTTAGCTGGGGGGAGACCCAGTACTTC. This sequence encodes CASSQVLSWGETQYF.